The 15 T cell receptor beta chains below were found in one sample sequenced in a study of T cells in Graves' hyperthyroidism and ophthalmopathy. Amplification of TCR beta CDR3 regions was performed using RNA transcripts as template. Primed by the HTBI set, a first-round RT-PCR was run on the TCR CDR3. One entry per CDR3 protein, called by TCRdb with MiXCR from the multiplex PCR reads. Here the sample spans hundreds of thousands of distinct CDR3 sequences, 15% to 20% being singletons. Sequencing used blood. The receptors were sampled from a man between 35 and 55 years old with Graves' ophthalmopathy.

This clonotype was detected many times. CDR3 region: CASSYEDPQRETQYF. CDR3 DNA sequence: TGTGCCAGCAGTTACGAGGACCCACAGCGGGAGACCCAGTACTTC. The V and J genes are TRBV6-2 or TRBV6-3 and TRBJ2-5; weak D call: TRBD2 (5 bases). The CDR3 loop spans 15 amino acids. CDR1 and CDR2 (germline): MNHEY, SVGEGT. Between the trimmed V and J ends, which lost 2 bases and 5 bases, there was a span of 15 bases.

This chain joins TRBV20-1 and TRBJ1-2; possibly TRBD1 for D (6 bases). The CDR3 loop spans 12 amino acids. CDR1 and CDR2 from the germline V gene are DFQATT and SNEGSKA (reference sequence). Trimming took off 2 bases at V and 6 bases at J, with 10 bases between the two ends. CDR3 DNA sequence: TGCAGTGCTAGACCTCAGGGGCATGGCTACACCTTC. Translation gives CSARPQGHGYTF.

This clonotype was seen a few times. The V call is TRBV6-1, the J call TRBJ2-2; possibly TRBD1 for D (6 bases). V lost 0 bases and J lost 2, with 13 bases in between. This CDR3 comprises 17 residues. Germline-derived CDR1 and CDR2 are MNHNS and SASEGT. The CDR3 coding sequence is TGTGCCAGCAGTGAAGCGCTTGGGGGCGGAAACACCGGGGAGCTGTTTTTT. Its translation is CASSEALGGGNTGELFF.

The sample holds many counts of this clonotype. The gene calls are TRBV6-1 and TRBJ1-1; D might be TRBD1 (6 bases). The CDR3 is made up of 14 amino acids. Trimming took 6 bases from V and 4 from J, leaving 15 bases between them. From germline, CDR1 is MNHNS and CDR2 SASEGT. The CDR3 DNA reads as TGTGCCAGCAGGCTACAGGGTATGGGCACTGAAGCTTTCTTT. Amino acids: CASRLQGMGTEAFF.

The chain carries TRBV6-1 and TRBJ2-3; tentative D call: TRBD2 (6 bases). Trimming took 5 bases from V and 6 from J, leaving 21 bases between them. Per germline, CDR1 MNHNS and CDR2 SASEGT. This CDR3 is built from 16 residues. The DNA for the CDR3 is TGTGCCAGCAGTCGCCCAGCTGTCCGTGGGGGGGATACGCAGTATTTT. This translates into CASSRPAVRGGDTQYF.

There are a few counts of this clonotype. The chain links TRBV27 to TRBJ1-5, with 8 bases fitting TRBD1. Germline assignment: CDR1 MNHEY and CDR2 SMNVEV (reference sequence). The CDR3 length is 12 residues. Unmatched junction bases numbered 0, after V lost 6 bases and J lost 5 bases. The CDR3: CASRTGDQPQHF. CDR3 bases: TGTGCCAGCAGGACAGGGGATCAGCCCCAGCATTTT.

Written as DNA, the CDR3 is TGTGCCAGTAGCCGACAGGAGATAAGCAATCAGCCCCAGCATTTT. Translation gives CASSRQEISNQPQHF. The rearrangement links TRBV19 to TRBJ1-5, with D perhaps matching TRBD1 (6 bases). Germline CDR1 is LNHDA and CDR2 is SQIVND (reference sequence). The length of the CDR3 is 15 residues. Trimming pared 6 bases from V and 1 base from J, leaving 13 bases between.

This clonotype has a single count. The chain recombines TRBV27 with TRBJ1-2; D might be TRBD1 (6 bases). The CDR3 has 13 amino acids. Germline CDR1 and CDR2: MNHEY and SMNVEV (reference sequence). V lost 6 bases, J lost 6 bases, and 14 bases lay in between. The CDR3 bases are TGTGCCAGCAGCCCAGGGGTTTGGGATGGCTACACCTTC. Amino acid sequence: CASSPGVWDGYTF.

This clonotype was recorded at least ten times. The genes are TRBV28 and TRBJ2-1; possibly TRBD2 for D (5 bases). The CDR3 sequence is 14 residues long. Germline-derived CDR1 and CDR2 are MDHEN and SYDVKM. The V gene lost 8 bases and the J gene lost 7 bases, with 18 bases spanning the gap. The CDR3 region is CASEIKDGGNEQFF. DNA of the CDR3: TGTGCCAGCGAGATTAAGGACGGAGGTAATGAGCAGTTCTTC.

Only a few counts were recorded for this clonotype. J is TRBJ2-2 and V is TRBV6-1, with 8 positions matching TRBD2. J gave up 3 bases and V 2 bases, and 5 bases lay outside the gene matches. Per germline, CDR1 MNHNS and CDR2 SASEGT. The CDR3 sequence is 16 residues long. The CDR3 loop is CASSEYSSGYTGELFF. The DNA of the CDR3 is TGTGCCAGCAGTGAATACTCTAGCGGGTACACCGGGGAGCTGTTTTTT.

This clonotype was seen repeatedly, ten times or more. The V gene is TRBV3-1, the J gene TRBJ1-2; 9 positions agree with TRBD1. The J segment lost 7 bases and the V segment lost 2 bases, leaving 8 bases of the junction unmatched. In germline, CDR1 is LGHDT, CDR2 YNNKEL (reference sequence). CDR3 length equals 15 residues. The CDR3 bases are TGTGCCAGCAGCCAAAAACACAGGGGGCGTCTTGGCTACACCTTC. Protein sequence: CASSQKHRGRLGYTF.

The chain uses TRBV5-1 and TRBJ1-2; D gene unclear. Between the trimmed V and J ends, which lost 2 bases and 1 base, there was a span of 9 bases. The length of the CDR3 is 14 residues. Germline V gives CDR1 SGHRS, CDR2 YFSETQ. CDR3 protein: CASSLGDHNYGYTF. CDR3 nucleotide sequence: TGCGCCAGCAGCTTAGGCGACCATAACTATGGCTACACCTTC.

This clonotype was detected ten times or more. The CDR3 DNA reads as TGTGCCAGCAGCAGAACTAGCGGGAGAGGCTACGAGCAGTACTTC. It yields the protein CASSRTSGRGYEQYF. This chain connects TRBV13 to TRBJ2-7, with TRBD2 matching over 11 bases. The CDR3 extends over 15 amino acids. The germline gives CDR1 PRHDT, CDR2 FYEKMQ (reference sequence). V shed 5 bases and J 3 bases; nucleotides not matched to a gene: 6.

This clonotype was seen repeatedly, ten times or more. The gene calls are TRBV30 and TRBJ2-1; D not certain. V lost 3 bases, J lost 13 bases, and 16 bases lay in between. Germline loops: CDR1 GTSNPN, CDR2 SVGIG (reference sequence). The CDR3 is 12 amino acids. The CDR3 coding sequence is TGTGCCTGGAGCCTAGACTCTGGTATTCAGTTCTTC. Translation: CAWSLDSGIQFF.

In its sample, this clonotype was seen a few times. The rearrangement joins TRBV29-1 to TRBJ1-1; 9 bases fit TRBD1. Trimming took 0 bases from V and 4 from J; bases not matched to a gene: 18. CDR3 size: 19 residues. Germline values: CDR1 SQVTM, CDR2 ANQGSEA. The CDR3 sequence: CSVEEVDRNRGRWVTEAFF. In DNA, the CDR3 is TGCAGCGTTGAAGAGGTCGATAGGAACAGGGGGCGCTGGGTCACTGAAGCTTTCTTT.